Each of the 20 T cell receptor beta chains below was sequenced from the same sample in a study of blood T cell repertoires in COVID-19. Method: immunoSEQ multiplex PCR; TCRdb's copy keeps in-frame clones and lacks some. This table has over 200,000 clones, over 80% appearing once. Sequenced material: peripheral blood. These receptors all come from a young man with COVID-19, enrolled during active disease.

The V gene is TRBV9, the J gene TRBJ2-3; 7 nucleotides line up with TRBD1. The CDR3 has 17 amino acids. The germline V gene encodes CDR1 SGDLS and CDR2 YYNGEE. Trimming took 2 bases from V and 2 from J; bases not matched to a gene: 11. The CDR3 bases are TGTGCCAGCAGCGTCCGCCCGACAGGGCCCCCCACAGATACGCAGTATTTT. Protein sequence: CASSVRPTGPPTDTQYF. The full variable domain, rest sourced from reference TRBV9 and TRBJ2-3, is DSGVTQTPKHLITATGQRVTLRCSPRSGDLSVYWYQQSLDQGLQFLIQYYNGEERAKGNILERFSAQQFPDLHSELNLSSLELGDSALYFCASSVRPTGPPTDTQYFGPGTRLTVL.

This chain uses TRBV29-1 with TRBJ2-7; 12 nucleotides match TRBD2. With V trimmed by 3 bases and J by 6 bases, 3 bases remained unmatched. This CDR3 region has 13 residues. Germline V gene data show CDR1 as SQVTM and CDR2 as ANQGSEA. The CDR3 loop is CSVEPSGRAEQYF. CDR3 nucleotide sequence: TGCAGCGTTGAGCCTAGCGGGAGGGCCGAGCAGTACTTC.

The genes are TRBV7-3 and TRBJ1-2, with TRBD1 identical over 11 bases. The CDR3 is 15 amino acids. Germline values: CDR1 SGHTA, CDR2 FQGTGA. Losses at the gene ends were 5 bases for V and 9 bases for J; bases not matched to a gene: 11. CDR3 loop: CASSNSPGTGGSYTF. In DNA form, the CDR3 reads TGTGCCAGCAGCAACAGCCCCGGGACAGGGGGTAGCTACACCTTC.

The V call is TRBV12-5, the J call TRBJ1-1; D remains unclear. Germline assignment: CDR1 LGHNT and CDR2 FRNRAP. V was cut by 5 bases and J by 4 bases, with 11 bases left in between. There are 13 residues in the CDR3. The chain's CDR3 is CASGLSRGTEAFF. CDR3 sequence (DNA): TGTGCTAGTGGTCTCTCTCGAGGCACTGAAGCTTTCTTT. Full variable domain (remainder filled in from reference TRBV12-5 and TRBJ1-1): DARVTQTPRHKVTEMGQEVTMRCQPILGHNTVFWYRQTMMQGLELLAYFRNRAPLDDSGMPKDRFSAEMPDATLATLKIQPSEPRDSAVYFCASGLSRGTEAFFGQGTRLTVV.

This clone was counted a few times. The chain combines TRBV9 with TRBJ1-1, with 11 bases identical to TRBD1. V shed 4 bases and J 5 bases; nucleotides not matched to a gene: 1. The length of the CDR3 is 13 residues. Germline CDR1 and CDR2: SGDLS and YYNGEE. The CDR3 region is CASSRDRGTEAFF. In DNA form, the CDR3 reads TGTGCCAGCAGCCGGGACAGGGGGACTGAAGCTTTCTTT. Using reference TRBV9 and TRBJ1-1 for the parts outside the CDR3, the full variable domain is DSGVTQTPKHLITATGQRVTLRCSPRSGDLSVYWYQQSLDQGLQFLIQYYNGEERAKGNILERFSAQQFPDLHSELNLSSLELGDSALYFCASSRDRGTEAFFGQGTRLTVV.

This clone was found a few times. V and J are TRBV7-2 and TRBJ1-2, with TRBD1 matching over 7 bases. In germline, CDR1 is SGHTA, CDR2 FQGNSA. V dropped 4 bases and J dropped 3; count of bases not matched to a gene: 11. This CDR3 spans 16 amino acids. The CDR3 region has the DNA TGTGCCAGCAGCTCTTCCGGGACAGTGGGGGACTATGGCTACACCTTC. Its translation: CASSSSGTVGDYGYTF. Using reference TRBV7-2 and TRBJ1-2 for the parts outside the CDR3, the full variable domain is GAGVSQSPSNKVTEKGKDVELRCDPISGHTALYWYRQSLGQGLEFLIYFQGNSAPDKSGLPSDRFSAERTGGSVSTLTIQRTQQEDSAVYLCASSSSGTVGDYGYTFGSGTRLTVV.

This chain's CDR3 is CASSPYRGTHEQYF. The CDR3 region has the DNA TGTGCCAGCTCACCCTACAGGGGAACCCACGAGCAGTACTTC. The rearrangement uses TRBV18 and TRBJ2-7, with TRBD1 identical over 7 bases. V was clipped by 3 bases and J by 5 bases; unmatched bases: 7. Germline-derived CDR1 and CDR2 are KGHSH and LQKENI. The CDR3 covers 14 residues.

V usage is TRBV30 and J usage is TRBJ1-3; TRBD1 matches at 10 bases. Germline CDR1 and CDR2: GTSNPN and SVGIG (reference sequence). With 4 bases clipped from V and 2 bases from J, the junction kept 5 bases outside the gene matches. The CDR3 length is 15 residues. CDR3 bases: TGTGCCTGGAATATGGGGACAGGGGCTGGAAACACCATATATTTT. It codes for CAWNMGTGAGNTIYF.

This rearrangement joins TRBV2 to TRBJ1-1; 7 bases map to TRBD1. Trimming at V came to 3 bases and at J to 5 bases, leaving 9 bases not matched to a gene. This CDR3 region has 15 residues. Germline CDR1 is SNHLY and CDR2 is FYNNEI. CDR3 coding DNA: TGTGCCAGCAGTGAGAACAGGGGAGGTTATACTGAAGCTTTCTTT. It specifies CASSENRGGYTEAFF. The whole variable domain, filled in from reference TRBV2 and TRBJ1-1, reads EPEVTQTPSHQVTQMGQEVILRCVPISNHLYFYWYRQILGQKVEFLVSFYNNEISEKSEIFDDQFSVERPDGSNFTLKIRSTKLEDSAMYFCASSENRGGYTEAFFGQGTRLTVV.

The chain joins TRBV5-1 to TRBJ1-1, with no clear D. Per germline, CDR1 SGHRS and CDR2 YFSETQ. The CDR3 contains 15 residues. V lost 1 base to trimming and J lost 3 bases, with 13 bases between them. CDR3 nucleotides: TGCGCCAGCAGCTTGATAGTCTTGAGGGACACTGAAGCTTTCTTT. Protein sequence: CASSLIVLRDTEAFF.

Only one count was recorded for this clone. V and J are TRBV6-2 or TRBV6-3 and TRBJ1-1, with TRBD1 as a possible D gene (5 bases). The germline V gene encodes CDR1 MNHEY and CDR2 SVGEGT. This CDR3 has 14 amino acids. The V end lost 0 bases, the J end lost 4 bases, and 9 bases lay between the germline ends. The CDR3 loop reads CASSYSTGSTEAFF. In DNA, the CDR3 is TGTGCCAGCAGTTACTCTACAGGCTCCACTGAAGCTTTCTTT.

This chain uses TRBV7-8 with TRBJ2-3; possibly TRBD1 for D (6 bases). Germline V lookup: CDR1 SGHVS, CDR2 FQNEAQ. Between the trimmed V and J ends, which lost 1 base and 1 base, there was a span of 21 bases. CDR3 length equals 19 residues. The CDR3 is CASSLEGVTSLKRTDTQYF. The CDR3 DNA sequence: TGTGCCAGCAGCTTAGAGGGGGTTACTTCCCTTAAACGCACAGATACGCAGTATTTT.

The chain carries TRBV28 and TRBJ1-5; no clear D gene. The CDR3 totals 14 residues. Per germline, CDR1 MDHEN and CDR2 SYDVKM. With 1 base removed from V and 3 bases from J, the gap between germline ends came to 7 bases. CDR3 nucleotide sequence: TGTGCCAGCAGTTTATCAGGCTTCAATCAGCCCCAGCATTTT. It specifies CASSLSGFNQPQHF.

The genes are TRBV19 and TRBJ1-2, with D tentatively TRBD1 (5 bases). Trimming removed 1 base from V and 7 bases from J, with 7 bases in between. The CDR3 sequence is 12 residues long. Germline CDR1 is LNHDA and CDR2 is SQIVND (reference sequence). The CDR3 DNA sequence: TGTGCCAGTAGTATAGCAGGGTCTGGCTACACCTTC. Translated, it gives CASSIAGSGYTF.

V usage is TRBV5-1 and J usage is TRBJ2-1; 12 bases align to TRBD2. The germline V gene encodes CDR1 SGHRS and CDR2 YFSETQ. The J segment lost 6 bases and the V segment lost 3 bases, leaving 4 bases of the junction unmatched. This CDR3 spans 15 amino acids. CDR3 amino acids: CASSSGLAGSNEQFF. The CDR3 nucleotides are TGCGCCAGCAGCTCCGGACTAGCGGGATCCAATGAGCAGTTCTTC.

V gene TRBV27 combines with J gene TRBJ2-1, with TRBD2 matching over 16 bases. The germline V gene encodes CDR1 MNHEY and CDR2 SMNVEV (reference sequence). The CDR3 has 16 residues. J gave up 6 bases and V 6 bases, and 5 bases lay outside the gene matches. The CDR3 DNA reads TGTGCCAGCAGAGGGACTAGCGGGAGGGCCGGCAATGAGCAGTTCTTC. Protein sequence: CASRGTSGRAGNEQFF.

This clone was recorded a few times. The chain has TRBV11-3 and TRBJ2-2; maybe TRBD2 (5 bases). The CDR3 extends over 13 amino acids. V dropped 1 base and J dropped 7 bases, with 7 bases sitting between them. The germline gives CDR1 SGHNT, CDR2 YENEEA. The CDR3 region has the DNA TGTGCCAGCAGCTTAGGAGAGGGCGGGGAGCTGTTTTTT. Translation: CASSLGEGGELFF.

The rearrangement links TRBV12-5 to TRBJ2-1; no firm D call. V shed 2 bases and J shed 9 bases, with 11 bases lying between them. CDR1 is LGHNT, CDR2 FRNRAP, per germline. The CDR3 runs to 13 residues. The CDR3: CASGLTSSSEQFF. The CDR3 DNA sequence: TGTGCTAGTGGTTTGACCTCTTCCAGTGAGCAGTTCTTC.

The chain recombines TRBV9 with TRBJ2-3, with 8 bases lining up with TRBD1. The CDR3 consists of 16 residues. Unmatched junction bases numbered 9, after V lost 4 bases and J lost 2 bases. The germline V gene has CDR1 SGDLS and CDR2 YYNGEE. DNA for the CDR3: TGTGCCAGCAGCCATGGGGACAGGTTGTTCACAGATACGCAGTATTTT. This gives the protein CASSHGDRLFTDTQYF. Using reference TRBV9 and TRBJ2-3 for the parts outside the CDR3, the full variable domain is DSGVTQTPKHLITATGQRVTLRCSPRSGDLSVYWYQQSLDQGLQFLIQYYNGEERAKGNILERFSAQQFPDLHSELNLSSLELGDSALYFCASSHGDRLFTDTQYFGPGTRLTVL.

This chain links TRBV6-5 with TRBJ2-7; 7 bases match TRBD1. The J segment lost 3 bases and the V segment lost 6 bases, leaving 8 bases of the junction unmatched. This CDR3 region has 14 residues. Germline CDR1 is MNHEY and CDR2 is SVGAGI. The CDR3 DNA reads TGTGCCAGCAGCCTACAGGGACAGATCTACGAGCAGTACTTC. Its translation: CASSLQGQIYEQYF.